A single sample is the source of the 24 T cell receptor beta chains below, sequenced in a study of Tregs in tolerant kidney transplant recipients. Mixed chimerism was transient after nonmyeloablative marrow transplants from related graft donors. Clones were read by immunoSEQ multiplex PCR, and TCRdb kept only the in-frame ones, dropping some. Of 40,000 to 50,000 clones listed, over 85% are singletons. This sample comprised CD8+ T cells from blood (PBMCs), obtained 12 months after the transplant. The receptors were gathered from a human patient who received a combined kidney and bone marrow transplant. Part of the T cells may come from the graft donor.

This clone occurred once. The chain is built from TRBV27 and TRBJ2-1; 10 positions match TRBD1. V dropped 2 bases and J dropped 9; count of bases not matched to a gene: 4. Germline values: CDR1 MNHEY, CDR2 SMNVEV (reference sequence). This CDR3 spans 14 amino acids. CDR3 loop: CASSLRQGASEQFF. In DNA form, the CDR3 reads TGTGCCAGCAGTTTACGACAGGGGGCTAGTGAGCAGTTCTTC.

The chain is built from TRBV14 and TRBJ2-5, with 7 bases lining up with TRBD2. The CDR3 totals 17 residues. The V gene's germline CDR1 is SGHDN and CDR2 FVKESK. V trimming: 0 bases; J trimming: 4 bases; junction bases outside the gene matches: 11. The CDR3 region has the DNA TGTGCCAGCAGCCAAGATTGGGGCGGCGGGAGTTCAGAGACCCAGTACTTC. It yields the protein CASSQDWGGGSSETQYF.

The chain is built from TRBV28 and TRBJ2-5; 11 nucleotides align to TRBD2. The CDR3 runs 17 residues. V trimming: 6 bases; J trimming: 2 bases; junction bases outside the gene matches: 11. In germline, CDR1 is MDHEN, CDR2 SYDVKM. This CDR3 reads CASSSGTSGVFQETQYF. CDR3 DNA: TGTGCCAGCAGCTCTGGGACTAGCGGAGTGTTTCAAGAGACCCAGTACTTC.

This clone was picked up one time. The chain has TRBV19 and TRBJ2-7; TRBD1 might be the D (5 bases). Germline CDR1 is LNHDA and CDR2 is SQIVND (reference sequence). The CDR3 length is 14 residues. Trimming pared 3 bases from V and 5 bases from J, leaving 14 bases between. The CDR3 protein is CASSMTALQDEQYF. CDR3 DNA: TGTGCCAGTAGTATGACAGCCCTCCAGGACGAGCAGTACTTC.

The gene calls are TRBV2 and TRBJ1-1; TRBD1 matches 7 bases. V dropped 11 bases and J dropped 8; count of bases not matched to a gene: 8. Germline V gene lookup returns CDR1 SNHLY and CDR2 FYNNEI. CDR3 length: 11 residues. CDR3 DNA sequence: TGTGCCGGCCGACAGGGTCAGGAAGCTTTCTTT. Amino acids: CAGRQGQEAFF.

The chain combines TRBV30 with TRBJ2-3; no clear D gene. Trimming removed 4 bases at V and 6 bases at J, with 8 bases between. CDR3 size: 11 residues. Looked up from germline, CDR1 is GTSNPN and CDR2 is SVGIG (reference sequence). The CDR3 reads CAWKKPDTQYF. Here the CDR3 DNA reads TGTGCCTGGAAAAAGCCCGATACGCAGTATTTT.

The chain employs TRBV27 and TRBJ1-2, with 7 bases that match TRBD1. Germline assignment: CDR1 MNHEY and CDR2 SMNVEV (reference sequence). The CDR3 consists of 15 residues. Unmatched junction bases numbered 10, after V lost 2 bases and J lost 7 bases. The CDR3 DNA reads as TGTGCCAGCAGTTTAGCATCTGCAGGGGGAGGTGGCTACACCTTC. Encoded protein: CASSLASAGGGGYTF.

As regards this clone: At one end the junction does not follow the germline gene, possibly because of a read error. The chain couples TRBV7-8 to TRBJ2-7, with TRBD1 matching over 8 bases. The CDR3 loop spans 15 amino acids. Germline V lookup: CDR1 SGHVS, CDR2 FQNEAQ. The CDR3 DNA sequence: TGCGCCAGCAGCCAGGGGGCGACAGGAGCCTACGAGCAGTACTTC. Its protein is CASSQGATGAYEQYF.

This clone has only a few counts. The rearrangement uses TRBV4-3 and TRBJ1-1; no firm D call. Germline CDR1 and CDR2: LGHNA and YSLEER. The V end was cut by 0 bases, the J end by 0 bases, with 5 bases between. This CDR3 comprises 14 residues. This chain's CDR3 is CASSQDRMNTEAFF. DNA for the CDR3: TGCGCCAGCAGCCAAGACAGGATGAACACTGAAGCTTTCTTT.

The CDR3 reads CASSQDGRGVNGYTF. CDR3 in DNA: TGCGCCAGCAGCCAAGATGGCAGGGGAGTGAATGGCTACACCTTC. The chain is built from TRBV4-1 and TRBJ1-2, with D maybe TRBD1 (6 bases). From germline, CDR1 is MGHRA and CDR2 YSYEKL. The CDR3 is 15 residues long. V lost 0 bases and J lost 6, with 14 bases in between.

The gene calls are TRBV4-2 and TRBJ2-7, with D possibly TRBD2 on 5 matching bases. This CDR3 comprises 15 residues. The V end lost 0 bases, the J end lost 3 bases, and 12 bases lay between the germline ends. The V gene's germline CDR1 is LGHNA and CDR2 YNFKEQ. CDR3 nucleotides: TGTGCCAGCAGCCAAGAAAGAGGGTGGAACTACGAGCAGTACTTC. Translating it yields CASSQERGWNYEQYF.

The chain employs TRBV4-1 and TRBJ2-1; 11 bases map to TRBD2. The CDR3 extends over 15 amino acids. CDR1 is MGHRA, CDR2 YSYEKL, per germline. The V and J ends lost 3 bases and 4 bases, in that order; junction bases with no gene match: 2. The CDR3 loop reads CASSHIAGGYNEQFF. CDR3 coding DNA: TGCGCCAGCAGCCACATAGCGGGGGGGTACAATGAGCAGTTCTTC.

J is TRBJ2-5 and V is TRBV10-2; D is uncertain. Germline CDR1 and CDR2: WSHSY and SAAADI. CDR3 length: 15 residues. V was cut by 2 bases and J by 1 base, with 11 bases left in between. CDR3 nucleotide sequence: TGCGCCAGCAGTGAGGGCCTGGCCAGCCAAGAGACCCAGTACTTC. Translation gives CASSEGLASQETQYF.

The genes are TRBV7-8 and TRBJ2-2; TRBD1 matches at 7 bases. In germline, CDR1 is SGHVS, CDR2 FQNEAQ. CDR3 length: 15 amino acids. Trimming at V came to 2 bases and at J to 3 bases, leaving 3 bases not matched to a gene. The CDR3 loop reads CASSLTGQYTGELFF. Here the CDR3 DNA reads TGTGCCAGCAGCTTAACGGGACAGTACACCGGGGAGCTGTTTTTT.

The J gene is TRBJ2-1, the V gene TRBV5-6, with 9 bases aligning to TRBD2. V lost 0 bases and J lost 1; bases outside the gene matches: 8. The CDR3 length is 18 residues. Germline-derived CDR1 and CDR2 are SGHDT and YYEEEE. The CDR3 DNA reads TGTGCCAGCAGCTTGGCGGGCGGGAGGGCCTTTTCCTACAATGAGCAGTTCTTC. It is translated as CASSLAGGRAFSYNEQFF.

This clone was observed once. CDR3 region: CSVEVHMGQGAHGYGYTF. For the CDR3, the DNA is TGCAGCGTTGAAGTCCACATGGGACAGGGGGCGCATGGCTATGGCTACACCTTC. The chain has TRBV29-1 and TRBJ1-2; 12 positions agree with TRBD1. V lost 1 base, J lost 4 bases, and 13 bases stayed unmatched. The CDR3 spans 18 residues. The germline V gene has CDR1 SQVTM and CDR2 ANQGSEA.

The chain is built from TRBV7-2 and TRBJ1-2; tentatively, D is TRBD1 (6 bases). With 3 bases removed from V and 5 bases from J, the gap between germline ends came to 16 bases. Per germline, CDR1 SGHTA and CDR2 FQGNSA. The CDR3 is made up of 15 amino acids. The CDR3 DNA reads as TGTGCCAGCAGCTTTGGACAGAGGGATGAGTATGGCTACACCTTC. Amino acid sequence: CASSFGQRDEYGYTF.

The chain links TRBV7-9 to TRBJ2-1, with a possible D match to TRBD2 (5 bases). Trimming left V 5 bases short and J 5 bases short, with 13 bases between. Germline values: CDR1 SEHNR, CDR2 FQNEAQ (reference sequence). This CDR3 region has 14 residues. The DNA of the CDR3 is TGTGCCAGCAGCAAGCGGACTGGAAACAATGAGCAGTTCTTC. Its protein is CASSKRTGNNEQFF.

The chain couples TRBV14 to TRBJ1-1, with TRBD1 identical over 9 bases. With 5 bases clipped from V and 5 bases from J, the junction kept 9 bases outside the gene matches. Germline V gene sequence: CDR1 SGHDN, CDR2 FVKESK. This CDR3 has 15 amino acids. DNA of the CDR3: TGTGCCAGCAGCGTACAGGGGGCGGGCTGGACTGAAGCTTTCTTT. Translated, it gives CASSVQGAGWTEAFF. Supplemented by reference TRBV14 and TRBJ1-1, the full variable domain reads EAGVTQFPSHSVIEKGQTVTLRCDPISGHDNLYWYRRVMGKEIKFLLHFVKESKQDESGMPNNRFLAERTGGTYSTLKVQPAELEDSGVYFCASSVQGAGWTEAFFGQGTRLTVV.

This chain links TRBV27 with TRBJ2-7; 11 positions match TRBD2. The CDR3 length is 16 residues. After removal of 0 bases from V and 3 bases from J, the junction contained 4 bases not matched to a gene. Germline lookup yields CDR1 MNHEY and CDR2 SMNVEV (reference sequence). This chain's CDR3 is CASSLSGTSGLYEQYF. The CDR3 bases are TGTGCCAGCAGTTTATCAGGGACTAGCGGACTCTACGAGCAGTACTTC.

CDR3 DNA: TGTGCCAGCAGCTCCGTGGTTTGGCGGAACTATGGCTACACCTTC. This translates into CASSSVVWRNYGYTF. This chain links TRBV7-8 with TRBJ1-2; D unresolved. Germline V gene lookup returns CDR1 SGHVS and CDR2 FQNEAQ. The CDR3 is 15 residues long. Trimming shortened V by 4 bases and J by 2 bases, and 14 bases separated the two germline ends.

The rearrangement links TRBV7-2 to TRBJ2-7, with 9 bases matching TRBD1. The CDR3 has 14 amino acids. The V and J ends lost 3 bases and 2 bases, in that order; junction bases with no gene match: 2. The germline CDR1 and CDR2 sequences are SGHTA and FQGNSA. CDR3 coding DNA: TGTGCCAGCAGCTTGGGACAGGGAGCCTACGAGCAGTACTTC. Amino acids: CASSLGQGAYEQYF.

The V and J genes are TRBV21-1 and TRBJ2-5; the listed D gene, TRBD2, was not tested against the DNA. TRBV21-1 is tagged as a pseudogene. This CDR3 has 15 amino acids. CDR3 amino acids: CASLARDWYQETQYF. The DNA of the CDR3 is TGTGCCAGCTTAGCCCGCGACTGGTACCAAGAGACCCAGTACTTC.

Comments on this clone: Germline is not matched at one junction end, which may reflect a read error. This rearrangement joins TRBV7-9 to TRBJ1-2, with a weak D call TRBD1 (6 bases). The CDR3 spans 15 residues. Germline CDR1 SEHNR, CDR2 FQNEAQ (reference sequence). CDR3 sequence reads: CASSLDQGTIYGHTF. In DNA form, the CDR3 reads TGTGCCAGCAGCTTAGACCAGGGGACAATCTATGGCCACACCTTC.